The source of this T cell receptor beta chain is a study of blood T cell repertoires in COVID-19. Overall study context: Acute and convalescent COVID-19 specimens originated in the United States, Italy and Spain. T cells, B-cell-depleted T cells, or PBMCs supplied cDNA or gDNA.

The CDR3 extends over 14 amino acids. Germline CDR1 and CDR2: LNHDA and SQIVND (reference sequence). Trimming took 6 bases from V and 3 from J; bases not matched to a gene: 7. Sequenced by immunoSEQ multiplex PCR; TCRdb stores in-frame clones only, minus some. The data contain roughly 25,000 clones, over 80% of them singletons. The clonotype was recovered from a woman over 75 with acute or convalescent COVID-19. The chain is built from TRBV19 and TRBJ1-2; 7 bases fit TRBD1. Source material: peripheral blood. The DNA for the CDR3 is TGTGCCAGTAGGGAAGACAGGGTAGACTATGGCTACACCTTC. This sequence encodes CASREDRVDYGYTF.